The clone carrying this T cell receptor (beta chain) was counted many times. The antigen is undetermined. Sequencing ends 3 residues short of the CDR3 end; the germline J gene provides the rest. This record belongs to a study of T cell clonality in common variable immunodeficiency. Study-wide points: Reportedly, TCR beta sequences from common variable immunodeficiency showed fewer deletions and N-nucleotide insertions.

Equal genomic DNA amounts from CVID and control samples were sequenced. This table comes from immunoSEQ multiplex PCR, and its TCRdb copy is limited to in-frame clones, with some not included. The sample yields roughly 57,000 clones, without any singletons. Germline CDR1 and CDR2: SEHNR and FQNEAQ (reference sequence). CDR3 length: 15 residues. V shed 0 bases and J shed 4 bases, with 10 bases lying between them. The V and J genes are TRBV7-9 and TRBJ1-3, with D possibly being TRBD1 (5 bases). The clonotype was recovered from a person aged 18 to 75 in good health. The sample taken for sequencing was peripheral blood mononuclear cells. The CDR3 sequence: CASSLARGLGNTIYF. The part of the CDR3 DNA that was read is TGTGCCAGCAGCTTAGCGCGGGGACTCGGAAACACC.